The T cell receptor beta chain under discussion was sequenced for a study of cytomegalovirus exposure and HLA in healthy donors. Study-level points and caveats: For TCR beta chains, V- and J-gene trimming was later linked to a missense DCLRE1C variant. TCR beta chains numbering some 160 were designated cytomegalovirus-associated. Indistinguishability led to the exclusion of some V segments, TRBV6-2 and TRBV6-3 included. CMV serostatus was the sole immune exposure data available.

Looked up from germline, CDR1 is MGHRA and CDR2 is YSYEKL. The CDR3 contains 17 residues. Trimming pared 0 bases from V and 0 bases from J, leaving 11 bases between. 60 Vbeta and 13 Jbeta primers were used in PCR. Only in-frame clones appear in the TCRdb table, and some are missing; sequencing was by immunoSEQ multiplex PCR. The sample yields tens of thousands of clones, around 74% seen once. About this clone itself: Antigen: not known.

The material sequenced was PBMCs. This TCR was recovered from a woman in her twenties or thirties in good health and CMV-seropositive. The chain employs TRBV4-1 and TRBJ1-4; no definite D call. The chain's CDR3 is CASSQDPLTATNEKLFF. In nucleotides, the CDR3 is TGCGCCAGCAGCCAAGATCCTTTAACAGCAACTAATGAAAAACTGTTTTTT.